These T cell receptor beta chains were read from a single sample in a study of blood T cell repertoires in COVID-19. Some clones are missing from TCRdb's copy, which holds only in-frame ones; the method was immunoSEQ multiplex PCR. The sample has some 130,000 clones; 86% are singletons. The source material was peripheral blood. The source is a woman in her seventies with COVID-19, enrolled during active disease. Each CDR3 is given with its conserved first and last residue. Each record gives: CDR3 length, J gene, clone size, V gene, D gene, CDR3 DNA, CDR3 protein. The D gene is left open where the match is weak. Only part of the rows carry a size: once, few, many, or a class if the clone is expanded.

length: 15; J: TRBJ2-2; size: .; V: TRBV5-6; D: .; DNA: TGTGCCAGCACCCCCTTGAGTCCGAACACCGGGGAGCTGTTTTTT; CDR3: CASTPLSPNTGELFF
length: 16; J: TRBJ1-4; size: .; V: TRBV7-2; D: .; DNA: TGTGCCAGCAGCTTAGTTTCGGGGCGGAGGGATGAAAAACTGTTTTTT; CDR3: CASSLVSGRRDEKLFF
length: 14; J: TRBJ2-1; size: once; V: TRBV7-9; D: .; DNA: TGTGCCAGCAGCTTAATAGGGGACTACAATGAGCAGTTCTTC; CDR3: CASSLIGDYNEQFF
length: 13; J: TRBJ1-1; size: .; V: TRBV7-3; D: TRBD1; DNA: TGTGCCAGCAGCCCCCGACAGGGGGCCGAAGCTTTCTTT; CDR3: CASSPRQGAEAFF
length: 16; J: TRBJ2-7; size: .; V: TRBV10-3; D: .; DNA: TGTGCCATCAGTGAGTCGAACGGGTTGAGCTCCTACGAGCAGTACTTC; CDR3: CAISESNGLSSYEQYF
length: 15; J: TRBJ1-4; size: once; V: TRBV15; D: .; DNA: TGTGCCACCAGCAGAGCAACGGGGTTAGTTGAAAAACTGTTTTTT; CDR3: CATSRATGLVEKLFF
length: 13; J: TRBJ1-1; size: .; V: TRBV5-8; D: TRBD1; DNA: TGTGCCAGCAGGGGCAGGGGGCACACTGAAGCTTTCTTT; CDR3: CASRGRGHTEAFF
length: 13; J: TRBJ2-7; size: .; V: TRBV7-9; D: .; DNA: TGTGCCAGCAGCTTAAGTGGAGTCTACGAGCAGTACTTC; CDR3: CASSLSGVYEQYF
length: 14; J: TRBJ1-6; size: .; V: TRBV6-4; D: .; DNA: TGTGCCAGCAGTGAGAGCAGGGGAAGTTCACCCCTCCACTTT; CDR3: CASSESRGSSPLHF
length: 13; J: TRBJ1-4; size: .; V: TRBV29-1; D: .; DNA: TGCAGCGTTGATACGGGAACTAATGAAAAACTGTTTTTT; CDR3: CSVDTGTNEKLFF
length: 15; J: TRBJ2-1; size: .; V: TRBV28; D: .; DNA: TGTGCCAGCAGTTTCTGGGGGGGCATAGAGAATGAGCAGTTCTTC; CDR3: CASSFWGGIENEQFF
length: 13; J: TRBJ1-1; size: .; V: TRBV9; D: .; DNA: TGTGCCAGCAGCGTAAGGGGATACACTGAAGCTTTCTTT; CDR3: CASSVRGYTEAFF
length: 13; J: TRBJ1-1; size: .; V: TRBV29-1; D: .; DNA: TGCAGCGGTGGAGCGGCCGCGAACACTGAAGCTTTCTTT; CDR3: CSGGAAANTEAFF
length: 16; J: TRBJ1-2; size: many; V: TRBV7-9; D: .; DNA: TGTGCCAGCAGCTTAGCGCGGGGGCTCTATAACTATGGCTACACCTTC; CDR3: CASSLARGLYNYGYTF
length: 14; J: TRBJ1-6; size: .; V: TRBV19; D: .; DNA: TGTGCCAGTAGTATGACCAGGGATAATTCACCCCTCCACTTT; CDR3: CASSMTRDNSPLHF
length: 16; J: TRBJ2-3; size: .; V: TRBV5-5; D: TRBD2; DNA: TGTGCCAGCCAGCGGGGGCAAGACTTTAGCACAGATACGCAGTATTTT; CDR3: CASQRGQDFSTDTQYF
length: 14; J: TRBJ2-5; size: .; V: TRBV5-1; D: .; DNA: TGCGCCAGCAGCCCGGGACACGCTCAAGAGACCCAGTACTTC; CDR3: CASSPGHAQETQYF
length: 12; J: TRBJ1-2; size: .; V: TRBV7-9; D: .; DNA: TGTGCCAGCAAGGGGGACCTATATGGCTACACCTTC; CDR3: CASKGDLYGYTF
length: 13; J: TRBJ2-1; size: once; V: TRBV11-2; D: .; DNA: TGTGCCAGCAGCCGCGGGGCAGACAATGAGCAGTTCTTC; CDR3: CASSRGADNEQFF
length: 14; J: TRBJ2-1; size: .; V: TRBV7-2; D: .; DNA: TGTGCCAGCAGCATTCACCGGGGTAACAATGAGCAGTTCTTC; CDR3: CASSIHRGNNEQFF
length: 14; J: TRBJ1-2; size: .; V: TRBV6-6; D: .; DNA: TGTGCCAGCGCTCCTCGCACTTGGAACTATGGCTACACCTTC; CDR3: CASAPRTWNYGYTF
length: 12; J: TRBJ1-1; size: .; V: TRBV16; D: .; DNA: TGTGCCAGCAGCCAATCTTTCAGTGAAGCTTTCTTT; CDR3: CASSQSFSEAFF
length: 15; J: TRBJ1-1; size: .; V: TRBV19; D: TRBD1; DNA: TGTGCCAGTTCATACTCCGGGACAGGAAGTACTGAAGCTTTCTTT; CDR3: CASSYSGTGSTEAFF
length: 16; J: TRBJ2-3; size: .; V: TRBV6-6; D: TRBD2; DNA: TGTGCCAGCGGACGCGGACTAGCGGGGGGCACAGATACGCAGTATTTT; CDR3: CASGRGLAGGTDTQYF
length: 15; J: TRBJ2-1; size: .; V: TRBV5-1; D: TRBD1; DNA: TGCGCCAGCAGCGAGGGACAGGGGGCCCACAATGAGCAGTTCTTC; CDR3: CASSEGQGAHNEQFF
length: 12; J: TRBJ2-7; size: .; V: TRBV11-2; D: .; DNA: TGTGCCAGCAGCCCAGGCAGATACGAGCAGTACTTC; CDR3: CASSPGRYEQYF
length: 16; J: TRBJ1-1; size: once; V: TRBV6-5; D: .; DNA: TGTGCCAGCAGTTACCCCCCGGCAGGGACTAGGGGGGAAGCTTTCTTT; CDR3: CASSYPPAGTRGEAFF
length: 14; J: TRBJ2-5; size: .; V: TRBV5-5; D: .; DNA: TGTGCCAGCAGACATACACCATCCCAAGAGACCCAGTACTTC; CDR3: CASRHTPSQETQYF
length: 14; J: TRBJ2-6; size: .; V: TRBV20-1; D: .; DNA: TGCAGTGCTAGTGGAGGGTCTGGGGCCAACGTCCTGACTTTC; CDR3: CSASGGSGANVLTF
length: 16; J: TRBJ2-3; size: .; V: TRBV11-1; D: TRBD2; DNA: TGTGCCAGCAGCTTAGATCTCAGCGGGGGTGCAGATACGCAGTATTTT; CDR3: CASSLDLSGGADTQYF
length: 16; J: TRBJ1-6; size: .; V: TRBV28; D: TRBD1; DNA: TGTGCCAGCAGGGAGCACCTCGGGACAGGCAATTCACCCCTCCACTTT; CDR3: CASREHLGTGNSPLHF
length: 15; J: TRBJ1-1; size: .; V: TRBV19; D: .; DNA: TGTGCCAGTAGTATACCCTCGAGGGCGAACACTGAAGCTTTCTTT; CDR3: CASSIPSRANTEAFF
length: 13; J: TRBJ2-2; size: .; V: TRBV6-5; D: .; DNA: TGTGCCAGCAGTTACAGCTACACCGGGGAGCTGTTTTTT; CDR3: CASSYSYTGELFF
length: 15; J: TRBJ2-1; size: .; V: TRBV6-4; D: .; DNA: TGTGCCAGCAGTGACGGGGACAAGACCTCAAATGAGCAGTTCTTC; CDR3: CASSDGDKTSNEQFF
length: 15; J: TRBJ1-2; size: .; V: TRBV3-1/TRBV3-2; D: .; DNA: TGTGCCAGCAGCCAAGATCTGGGGCGACGATATGGCTACACCTTC; CDR3: CASSQDLGRRYGYTF
length: 16; J: TRBJ2-2; size: .; V: TRBV3-1/TRBV3-2; D: TRBD2; DNA: TGTGCCAGCAGCCACCTAACTAGCGGGGGGACCGGGGAGCTGTTTTTT; CDR3: CASSHLTSGGTGELFF
length: 15; J: TRBJ2-7; size: .; V: TRBV18; D: TRBD1; DNA: TGTGCCAGCTCACCACCGGGACAGGAGGACTCAAAGCAGTACTTC; CDR3: CASSPPGQEDSKQYF
length: 12; J: TRBJ1-2; size: .; V: TRBV19; D: .; DNA: TGTGCCAGTAAAGGGGGAGAAGATGGCTACACCTTC; CDR3: CASKGGEDGYTF
length: 14; J: TRBJ1-3; size: .; V: TRBV5-1; D: .; DNA: TGCGCCAGCAGCTACGGGACTACCGGAAACACCATATATTTT; CDR3: CASSYGTTGNTIYF
length: 14; J: TRBJ2-7; size: .; V: TRBV27; D: .; DNA: TGTGCCAGCAGTCAGACAGGAGGACTCTACGAGCAGTACTTC; CDR3: CASSQTGGLYEQYF
length: 13; J: TRBJ1-6; size: once; V: TRBV25-1; D: .; DNA: TGTGCCAGCAGTGCACAGTATAATTCACCCCTCCACTTT; CDR3: CASSAQYNSPLHF
length: 15; J: TRBJ2-1; size: .; V: TRBV28; D: .; DNA: TGTGCCAGCAGTTTTATTTCCGACAGTTACAATGAGCAGTTCTTC; CDR3: CASSFISDSYNEQFF